A selection of T cell receptor beta chains follows, all from one sample in a study of metastatic and nonmetastatic thyroid tumors. From the PCR reads, TCRdb re-called clones with MiXCR. The table records about 36,000 clones, under 25% of them present only once. Sample: blood. These receptors all stem from a female donor with papillary thyroid cancer or a benign thyroid nodule (not recorded which). Some clones in this sample may be carry-over from other donors' samples. Both conserved end residues are part of each CDR3. D genes are given only for firm matches. Size values are once, few and many counts, or a class for expanded clones, and some rows have none.

d_call cdr3_length j_call clone_size v_call cdr3_nt cdr3_aa
TRBD2 14 TRBJ2-1 many TRBV7-9 TGTGCCAGCAGCCACGGACTAGCAATGAATGAGCAGTTCTTC CASSHGLAMNEQFF
. 11 TRBJ2-7 many TRBV2 TGTGCCAGCAAGGTTCTGCACGAGCAGTACTTC CASKVLHEQYF
. 15 TRBJ1-5 many TRBV19 TGTGCCAGTAGTTTTAAGGGAGGTAGCAATCAGCCCCAGCATTTT CASSFKGGSNQPQHF
TRBD2 15 TRBJ2-7 . TRBV20-1 TGCAGTGCTAGTGTTCTACTAGCGGGAGCTCGCGAGCATTACTTC CSASVLLAGAREHYF
. 16 TRBJ1-4 many TRBV10-3 TGTGCCACTAGGGAGGGGGACGGAGGAGATAATGAGAAACTGTTTTTT CATREGDGGDNEKLFF
. 15 TRBJ1-2 . TRBV6-1 TGTGCCAGCAGTCGATTTCCGGGACGGATCTATGGCTACACCTTC CASSRFPGRIYGYTF
. 15 TRBJ1-1 medium-sized TRBV28 TGTGCCAGCAGTTTAGTTCGGGGGGAGAACACTGAAGCTTTCTTT CASSLVRGENTEAFF
TRBD1 13 TRBJ2-7 many TRBV7-9 TGTGCCAGCAGCCCGGGACAGGCCACCGAGCAGTACTTC CASSPGQATEQYF
TRBD1 15 TRBJ2-5 few TRBV27 TGTGCCAGTAGTCCAAGGACAGGGCGCCAAGAGACCCAGTACTTC CASSPRTGRQETQYF
. 13 TRBJ2-5 many TRBV20-1 TGCAGTGCTAGAGCCGGACTTGGGGAGACCCAGTACTTC CSARAGLGETQYF
. 14 TRBJ2-3 medium-sized TRBV6-1 TGTGCCAGCAGGTCCGGGGCTGCCTATGTCGGATGGTATTTT CASRSGAAYVGWYF
. 13 TRBJ2-5 . TRBV7-2 TGTGCCAGCAGCTTAGGACAAAGAGAGACCCAGTACTTC CASSLGQRETQYF
. 12 TRBJ2-2 . TRBV6-1 TGTGCCAGCAGTGCGTCCACCGGGGAGCTGTTTTTT CASSASTGELFF
TRBD1 14 TRBJ2-7 . TRBV20-1 TGCAGTAACGGACCGGGACAGGGGGCGAGGGAGCAGTACTTC CSNGPGQGAREQYF
. 14 TRBJ1-6 . TRBV20-1 TGCAGTGCCGCGAGAGGGCAGGGGAATTCACCCCTCCACTTT CSAARGQGNSPLHF
TRBD2 15 TRBJ2-3 few TRBV6-1 TGTGCCAGCAGCTTGGCGGGGGGGCTGGCAGATACGCAGTATTTT CASSLAGGLADTQYF
. 17 TRBJ1-4 few TRBV27 TGTGCCAGCATTTTATCGAGTCGGGGTAGGGCTAATGAAAAACTTTTTTTT CASILSSRGRANEKLFF
. 15 TRBJ1-6 . TRBV13 TGTGCCAGCAGCACCTGGACAGCCAATAATTCACCCCTCCACTTT CASSTWTANNSPLHF
. 15 TRBJ2-1 many TRBV9 TGTGCCAGCAGCGTACGAGGGATTGGGTACAATGAGCAGTTCTTC CASSVRGIGYNEQFF
. 14 TRBJ1-6 . TRBV30 TGTGCCTGGACGGGGTGGGGCCATAATTCACCCCTCAACTTT CAWTGWGHNSPLNF
. 14 TRBJ1-4 many TRBV2 TGTGCCAGCAGTGACGCGGTCAGGGATGAAAAACTGTTTTTT CASSDAVRDEKLFF
TRBD2 15 TRBJ2-1 many TRBV28 TGTGCCAGCAGGTTGACTAGCGGACTGGGGGGTGAGCAGTTCTTC CASRLTSGLGGEQFF
. 16 TRBJ2-1 . TRBV6-1 TGTGCCAGCAGTGCTTCCGTGACTTCCGATTACAATGAGCAGTTCTTC CASSASVTSDYNEQFF
. 15 TRBJ1-1 medium-sized TRBV27 TGTGCCAGCAGCCCTCCGTCCCTTCACCGAACTGAAGCTTTCTTT CASSPPSLHRTEAFF
TRBD2 14 TRBJ2-3 many TRBV30 TGTGCCTGGAGTGGGCTAGCGGGAGGGGATACGCAGTATTTT CAWSGLAGGDTQYF
TRBD2 16 TRBJ2-7 many TRBV20-1 TGCAGTGCCTGGACTAGCGGGAGGGTCCGCCGGGACGAGCAGTACTTC CSAWTSGRVRRDEQYF
. 16 TRBJ2-5 . TRBV5-1 TGCGCCAGCAGCTCAGGACAGGTTGGGTTGGGGGAGGCGCAGTACTTC CASSSGQVGLGEAQYF
. 12 TRBJ2-2 . TRBV5-1 TGCGCCAGCAGAATCCTAGACGGGGAGCTGTTTTTT CASRILDGELFF
TRBD1 18 TRBJ1-1 . TRBV27 TGTGCCAGCAGTCGGGCGTACGGGACAGGGGTGATGAGCACTGAAGCTTTCTTT CASSRAYGTGVMSTEAFF
TRBD2 17 TRBJ2-3 many TRBV7-9 TGTGCCAGCAGCTTAGGCTCCCTAGCGGGAGGGGCAGATACGCAGTATTTT CASSLGSLAGGADTQYF
TRBD1 16 TRBJ1-5 . TRBV6-1 TGTGCCAGCAGTGAAGTGACAGGGGCTCCTAATCAGCCCCAGCATTTT CASSEVTGAPNQPQHF
. 14 TRBJ1-6 few TRBV28 TGTGCCAGCAGTACCGGGACGCCGGATTCACCCCTCCACTTT CASSTGTPDSPLHF
. 15 TRBJ2-7 . TRBV20-1 TGCAGTGCTAGGTGGTTGGGTAGCGTCAAGTTTGAGCAGTACTTC CSARWLGSVKFEQYF
. 14 TRBJ2-3 many TRBV9 TGTGCCAGCAGCGTAGGGCCAGACACAGATACGCAGTATTTT CASSVGPDTDTQYF
. 14 TRBJ1-3 many TRBV15 TGTGCCACCAGCAGGGGAAGCTCTGGAAACACCATATATTTT CATSRGSSGNTIYF
TRBD1 15 TRBJ2-1 many TRBV18 TGTGCCAGCTCACTAAGCCGGGACAGGTGGAATGAGCAGTTCTTC CASSLSRDRWNEQFF
TRBD1 14 TRBJ2-7 medium-sized TRBV27 TGTGCCAGCAGTTTCGCGGGACAGGGATACGAGCAGTACTTC CASSFAGQGYEQYF
TRBD2 15 TRBJ2-3 many TRBV27 TGTGCCAGCAGTGCCTCGGCTAGCGGGACAGATACGCAGTATTTT CASSASASGTDTQYF
. 14 TRBJ1-1 many TRBV7-3 TGTGCCAGCACCTTCAGGCAGGTGAACACTGAAGCTTTCTTT CASTFRQVNTEAFF
TRBD2 16 TRBJ2-3 . TRBV24-1 TGTGTCACCAGTGATCAACTAGCGGGAGAGGGGGATACGCAGTATTTT CVTSDQLAGEGDTQYF
. 13 TRBJ2-7 medium-sized TRBV6-1 TGTGCCAGCAGACCCAGGGGTTCGAGCGAGCAGTACTTC CASRPRGSSEQYF
. 17 TRBJ1-1 many TRBV5-4 TGTGCCAGCAGCTTGTTTGTAGACAGAAACATGAACACTGAAGCTTTCTTT CASSLFVDRNMNTEAFF
. 15 TRBJ2-7 medium-sized TRBV6-1 TGTGCCAGCAGTGACCCGGGGCGGGTGTACTACGAGCAGTACTTC CASSDPGRVYYEQYF
TRBD2 14 TRBJ2-3 many TRBV11-3 TGTGCCAGCAGCCGGGCGGGGGTCACAGATACGCAGTATTTT CASSRAGVTDTQYF
. 12 TRBJ1-1 . TRBV20-1 TGCAGTGCTGTAATCCCTGGCGATGAAGCTTTCTTT CSAVIPGDEAFF
TRBD1 13 TRBJ1-1 many TRBV20-1 TGCAGTGCTACGGACAGGGGGGCCACTGAAGCTTTCTTT CSATDRGATEAFF
. 12 TRBJ1-1 . TRBV28 TGTGCCAGCAGTCCCTCTGGCCGAAGCCCTCATTTT CASSPSGRSPHF
TRBD2 14 TRBJ2-1 few TRBV6-2/TRBV6-3 TGTGCCAGCAGTTCGGTACTAGCGTTCGATGAGCAGTTCTTC CASSSVLAFDEQFF
TRBD2 14 TRBJ2-1 few TRBV28 TGTGCCAGCAGTTGGGGGGGGTACTACAATGGGCAGTTCTTC CASSWGGYYNGQFF
. 13 TRBJ2-7 many TRBV20-1 TGCAGTGCTAGGGTCCGTCAGGCCTACGAGCAGTACTTC CSARVRQAYEQYF
. 14 TRBJ1-1 . TRBV18 TGTGCCAGCTCACGCAGGGGTGTCTCCACTGAAGCTTTCTTT CASSRRGVSTEAFF
. 20 TRBJ2-7 . TRBV12-3/TRBV12-4 TGTGCCAGCAGTTTGATTCGTAGGTCGGCAGCAGGGGCTTTCTCCTACGAGCAGTACTTC CASSLIRRSAAGAFSYEQYF
. 14 TRBJ2-6 many TRBV12-3/TRBV12-4 TGTGCCAGCAGTTCGAGCTCTGGGGCCAACGTCCTGACTTTC CASSSSSGANVLTF
TRBD1 16 TRBJ1-1 . TRBV30 TGTGCCTGGAGTGTATGGGGGACAGGGGATTCCACTGAAGCCTTCTTT CAWSVWGTGDSTEAFF
TRBD1 15 TRBJ2-5 few TRBV16 TGTGCCAGCAGCCCGACAGGGAAGGTGGGAGAGACCCAGTACTTC CASSPTGKVGETQYF
TRBD1 16 TRBJ2-6 . TRBV30 TGTGCCTGGAGGACAGGGGGCAATTCTGGGGCCAACGTCCCGACTTTC CAWRTGGNSGANVPTF
. 14 TRBJ2-3 few TRBV24-1 TGTGCCACCAGTGTCCATGGGGCTACAGATACGCAGTATTTT CATSVHGATDTQYF
TRBD2 15 TRBJ2-3 many TRBV9 TGTGCCAGCAGCGTAGCTAGCGGAGAGGGGGATACGCAGTATTTT CASSVASGEGDTQYF
TRBD1 14 TRBJ1-2 many TRBV7-9 TGTGCCAGCAGCCCAACAGGGGGCGCCTATGGCTACACCTTC CASSPTGGAYGYTF